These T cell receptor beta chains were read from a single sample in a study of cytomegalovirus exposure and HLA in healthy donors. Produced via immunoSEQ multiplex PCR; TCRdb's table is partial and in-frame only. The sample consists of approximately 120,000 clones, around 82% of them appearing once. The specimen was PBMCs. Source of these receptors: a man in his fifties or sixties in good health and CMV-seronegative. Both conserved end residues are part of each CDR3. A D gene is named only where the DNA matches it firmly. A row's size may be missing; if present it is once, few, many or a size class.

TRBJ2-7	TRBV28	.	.	CASSPGDGLLAEQYF	TGTGCCAGCAGTCCGGGGGACGGCTTATTGGCCGAGCAGTACTTC
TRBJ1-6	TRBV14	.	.	CASRPGGADSPLHF	TGTGCCAGCAGACCCGGGGGGGCAGACTCACCCCTCCACTTT
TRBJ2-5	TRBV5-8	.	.	CASSIFGPETQYF	TGTGCCAGCAGCATCTTTGGGCCCGAGACCCAGTACTTC
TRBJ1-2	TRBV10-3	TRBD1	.	CAISEGQGYGYTF	TGTGCCATCAGTGAGGGACAGGGGTATGGCTACACCTTC
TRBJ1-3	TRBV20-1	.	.	CSAPLGNTIYF	TGCAGTGCTCCTCTCGGAAACACCATATATTTT
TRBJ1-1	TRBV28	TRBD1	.	CASSSPSDRGNTEAFF	TGTGCCAGCAGTTCTCCCTCCGACAGGGGGAACACTGAAGCTTTCTTT
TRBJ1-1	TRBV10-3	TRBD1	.	CAISLRQGGTEAFF	TGTGCCATCAGTCTTCGACAGGGCGGCACTGAAGCTTTCTTT
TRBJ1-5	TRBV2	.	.	CASSEEGGNQPQHF	TGTGCCAGCAGTGAAGAGGGCGGGAATCAGCCCCAGCATTTT
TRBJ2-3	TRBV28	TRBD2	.	CASSFYSASGKADTQYF	TGTGCCAGCAGTTTTTATTCTGCTAGCGGGAAGGCAGATACGCAGTATTTT
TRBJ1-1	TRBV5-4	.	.	CASSLAGGANTEAFF	TGTGCCAGCAGCTTGGCTGGGGGGGCGAACACTGAAGCTTTCTTT
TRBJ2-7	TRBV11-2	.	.	CASSLATIYEQYF	TGTGCCAGCAGCTTAGCGACTATCTACGAGCAGTACTTC
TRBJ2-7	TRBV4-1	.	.	CASSQEDPGAYEQYF	TGCGCCAGCAGCCAAGAAGACCCCGGGGCCTACGAGCAGTACTTC
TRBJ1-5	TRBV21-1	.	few	CASSNRAGGSSISNQPQHF	TGTGCCAGCAGCAATAGGGCAGGGGGCTCCTCAATTAGCAATCAGCCCCAGCATTTT
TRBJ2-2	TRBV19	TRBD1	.	CASRDREAGELFF	TGTGCCAGCAGGGACAGGGAGGCCGGGGAGCTGTTTTTT
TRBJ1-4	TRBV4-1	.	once	CASSHLRPSLRGEKLFF	TGCGCCAGCAGCCACCTAAGACCCTCGCTAAGAGGGGAAAAACTGTTTTTT
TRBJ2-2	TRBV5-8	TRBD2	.	CASSVAGRVTGELFF	TGTGCCAGTAGTGTAGCGGGAAGAGTCACCGGGGAGCTGTTTTTT
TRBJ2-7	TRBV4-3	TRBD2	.	CASSSQLAGAYEQYF	TGCGCCAGCAGCAGCCAACTAGCGGGGGCCTACGAGCAGTACTTC